The 32 T cell receptor beta chains below all came from one sample that was sequenced in a study of blood T cell repertoires in COVID-19. Sequenced by immunoSEQ multiplex PCR; TCRdb stores in-frame clones only, minus some. The table has some 350,000 clones, almost 90% seen once. The source material was peripheral blood. The receptors stem from a man aged 18 to 29 with active or convalescent COVID-19.

This CDR3 reads CASSGRWEINSPLHF. CDR3 in DNA: TGTGCCAGCAGCGGGAGATGGGAGATTAATTCACCCCTCCACTTT. The rearrangement links TRBV5-6 to TRBJ1-6, with D hard to call. The CDR3 runs to 15 residues. The V gene lost 4 bases and the J gene lost 6 bases, with 14 bases spanning the gap. Per germline, CDR1 SGHDT and CDR2 YYEEEE.

The chain couples TRBV5-1 to TRBJ1-3; unclear D gene. The germline V and J ends were trimmed by 0 bases and 2 bases, with 12 bases remaining between them. Looked up from germline, CDR1 is SGHRS and CDR2 is YFSETQ. CDR3 size: 16 residues. The CDR3 region has the DNA TGCGCCAGCAGCTTGGTCGTCGGCGGGACTGGAAACACCATATATTTT. Translated: CASSLVVGGTGNTIYF.

The gene calls are TRBV28 and TRBJ1-1; TRBD1 matches 7 bases. Germline loops: CDR1 MDHEN, CDR2 SYDVKM. J lost 2 bases, V lost 6 bases, and 12 bases had no gene match. The CDR3 is made up of 16 amino acids. Here the CDR3 DNA reads TGTGCCAGCAGAACGACAGGGATGGGGATTAACACTGAAGCTTTCTTT. Amino acid sequence: CASRTTGMGINTEAFF.

The chain combines TRBV6-5 with TRBJ1-3; D gene uncertain. V lost 8 bases, J lost 7 bases, and 12 bases lay in between. CDR1 is MNHEY and CDR2 is SVGAGI in the germline V gene. The CDR3 has 12 residues. CDR3 DNA: TGTGCCAGCGTCGGAGGGTTGAACACCATATATTTT. Its protein is CASVGGLNTIYF.

The chain combines TRBV24-1 with TRBJ1-6; no clear D. Germline V lookup: CDR1 KGHDR, CDR2 SFDVKD. The germline V and J ends were trimmed by 0 bases and 9 bases, with 5 bases remaining between them. The CDR3 spans 13 residues. CDR3 protein: CATSDLPGSPLHF. CDR3 DNA sequence: TGTGCCACCAGTGATTTGCCAGGTTCACCCCTCCACTTT.

V gene TRBV25-1 combines with J gene TRBJ1-1; no definite D call. Germline V gene data show CDR1 as MGHDK and CDR2 as SYGVNS. The CDR3 has 13 residues. The V and J ends lost 10 bases and 5 bases respectively, with 17 bases between them. The CDR3: CATTERGGTEAFF. The CDR3 bases are TGTGCCACAACTGAGAGAGGTGGGACTGAAGCTTTCTTT.

The chain carries TRBV21-1 and TRBJ1-6; the DNA was not compared with TRBD1, the D call given in the table. TRBV21-1 is given as a pseudogene. This CDR3 is built from 14 residues. The CDR3 loop reads CASLGQGRVSPLHF. The CDR3, as DNA: TGTGCCAGCCTGGGGCAGGGCAGGGTCTCACCCCTCCACTTT.

This chain joins TRBV9 and TRBJ1-6; 7 bases line up with TRBD1. The CDR3 totals 14 residues. The V gene end was trimmed by 0 bases and the J gene end by 8 bases; junction bases not matched to a gene: 2. Looked up from germline, CDR1 is SGDLS and CDR2 is YYNGEE. The CDR3 DNA reads TGTGCCAGCAGCGTAGGGGACAGAGATTCACCCCTCCACTTT. This gives the protein CASSVGDRDSPLHF.

The chain carries TRBV7-3 and TRBJ2-1, with D unresolved. V lost 0 bases and J 5 bases, leaving 8 bases between the germline ends. This CDR3 comprises 14 residues. The V gene's germline CDR1 is SGHTA and CDR2 FQGTGA. The CDR3 sequence is CASSLTWANNEQFF. The CDR3 DNA follows: TGTGCCAGCAGCTTAACGTGGGCAAACAATGAGCAGTTCTTC.

The chain recombines TRBV25-1 with TRBJ1-6; no clear D gene. The germline V gene has CDR1 MGHDK and CDR2 SYGVNS. Between the trimmed V and J ends, which lost 3 bases and 3 bases, there was a span of 6 bases. The length of the CDR3 is 14 residues. CDR3 in amino acids: CASSDRRYNSPLHF. DNA of the CDR3: TGTGCCAGCAGTGACAGGCGCTATAATTCACCCCTCCACTTT.

The chain has TRBV5-1 and TRBJ2-2, with TRBD1 identical over 10 bases. CDR3 length: 15 amino acids. Germline CDR1 is SGHRS and CDR2 is YFSETQ. After removal of 7 bases from V and 6 bases from J, the junction contained 9 bases not matched to a gene. CDR3 coding DNA: TGCGCCAGCCACCCGGGACAGGGGTTCGCCGGGGAGCTGTTTTTT. Its translation is CASHPGQGFAGELFF.

The chain's CDR3 is CASSQDRLSYEQYF. The CDR3 DNA reads as TGTGCCAGCAGCCAGGACAGGTTATCCTACGAGCAGTACTTC. The rearrangement joins TRBV13 to TRBJ2-7, with 7 nucleotides matching TRBD1. V gave up 5 bases and J gave up 1 base; unmatched junction bases: 5. The CDR3 contains 14 residues. CDR1 is PRHDT, CDR2 FYEKMQ, per germline (reference sequence). Together with reference TRBV13 and TRBJ2-7, the CDR3 gives the full variable domain: AAGVIQSPRHLIKEKRETATLKCYPIPRHDTVYWYQQGPGQDPQFLISFYEKMQSDKGSIPDRFSAQQFSDYHSELNMSSLELGDSALYFCASSQDRLSYEQYFGPGTRLTVT.

V and J are TRBV7-9 and TRBJ2-7; TRBD2 matches at 8 bases. The CDR3 length is 15 residues. Germline V gene sequence: CDR1 SEHNR, CDR2 FQNEAQ (reference sequence). V lost 2 bases, J lost 6 bases, and 9 bases stayed unmatched. The CDR3 DNA reads as TGTGCCAGCAGCTTATTGGCGGGAGGCTCCCGCGAGCAGTACTTC. Amino acids: CASSLLAGGSREQYF. Full variable domain (outside the CDR3, taken from reference TRBV7-9 and TRBJ2-7): DTGVSQNPRHKITKRGQNVTFRCDPISEHNRLYWYRQTLGQGPEFLTYFQNEAQLEKSRLLSDRFSAERPKGSFSTLEIQRTEQGDSAMYLCASSLLAGGSREQYFGPGTRLTVT.

The CDR3 DNA follows: TGTGCCAGCAGCTCCCTGGACAGGGCAACTGAAGCTTTCTTT. Protein sequence: CASSSLDRATEAFF. The chain links TRBV6-4 to TRBJ1-1; TRBD1 matches 8 bases. Looked up from germline, CDR1 is MRHNA and CDR2 is SNTAGT. Trimming at V came to 6 bases and at J to 5 bases, leaving 8 bases not matched to a gene. CDR3 size: 14 residues.

CDR3 in amino acids: CASSYQGHSTGELFF. DNA of the CDR3: TGTGCCAGCAGTTACCAGGGACACTCCACCGGGGAGCTGTTTTTT. The rearrangement uses TRBV6-6 and TRBJ2-2, with a possible D match to TRBD1 (6 bases). This CDR3 comprises 15 residues. Looked up from germline, CDR1 is MNHNY and CDR2 is SVGAGI (reference sequence). V shed 2 bases and J shed 4 bases, with 11 bases lying between them.

Note on this clone: At the DNA level, this CDR3 is encoded by other sequences in the same sample as well. The CDR3: CASSYSGTGYEQYF. CDR3 sequence (DNA): TGTGCCAGCAGTTATAGCGGGACAGGGTACGAGCAGTACTTC. The V gene is TRBV6-5, the J gene TRBJ2-7, with a possible D match to TRBD1 (9 bases). The CDR3 is made up of 14 amino acids. Trimming removed 3 bases at V and 4 bases at J, with 13 bases between. CDR1 and CDR2 from the germline V gene are MNHEY and SVGAGI.

The chain carries TRBV6-2 or TRBV6-3 and TRBJ2-7, with 7 positions matching TRBD2. Germline CDR1 and CDR2: MNHEY and SVGEGT. Losses at the gene ends were 6 bases for V and 3 bases for J; bases not matched to a gene: 8. The CDR3 extends over 14 amino acids. The CDR3 here is CASSSSGGDYEQYF. The DNA for the CDR3 is TGTGCCAGCAGCTCTAGCGGAGGGGACTACGAGCAGTACTTC.

V gene TRBV19 combines with J gene TRBJ2-1, with 8 nucleotides matching TRBD2. The trim removed 3 bases at V and 7 bases at J, leaving 8 bases unmatched. The CDR3 length is 15 residues. Germline CDR1 reads LNHDA; CDR2 reads SQIVND (reference sequence). CDR3 in amino acids: CASSIQAGVGNEQFF. The CDR3 nucleotides are TGTGCCAGTAGTATTCAAGCGGGAGTTGGTAATGAGCAGTTCTTC. The entire variable domain, with the rest obtained from reference TRBV19 and TRBJ2-1, is as follows: DGGITQSPKYLFRKEGQNVTLSCEQNLNHDAMYWYRQDPGQGLRLIYYSQIVNDFQKGDIAEGYSVSREKKESFPLTVTSAQKNPTAFYLCASSIQAGVGNEQFFGPGTRLTVL.

V and J are TRBV12-3 or TRBV12-4 and TRBJ1-1; the match to TRBD1 covers 9 bases. The CDR3 has 13 amino acids. The V and J ends lost 7 bases and 5 bases, in that order; junction bases with no gene match: 5. The CDR3 protein is CASKRTGETEAFF. As DNA, the CDR3 is TGTGCCAGCAAACGGACAGGGGAAACTGAAGCTTTCTTT.

In its sample, this clone was seen once. V usage is TRBV12-2 and J usage is TRBJ2-7; no DNA check was done on the table's D call, TRBD2. TRBV12-2 is flagged as a pseudogene. CDR3 length: 16 amino acids. CDR3 bases: TGTGCAAGTCGCTTATTGGCTTCCCTACCGGGGTACGAGCAGTACTTC. It translates to CASRLLASLPGYEQYF.

The V gene is TRBV6-2 or TRBV6-3, the J gene TRBJ1-5; the D gene is possibly TRBD1 (6 bases). The CDR3 runs 13 residues. Trimming cost V 4 bases and J 7 bases, with 11 bases left between them. CDR1 is MNHEY and CDR2 is SVGEGT in the germline V gene. CDR3 amino acids: CASSLDSIQPQHF. CDR3 nucleotide sequence: TGTGCCAGCAGTTTGGACAGCATCCAGCCCCAGCATTTT.

The chain links TRBV2 to TRBJ2-7, with TRBD1 matching over 7 bases. CDR1 and CDR2 (germline): SNHLY, FYNNEI. The V gene end was trimmed by 8 bases and the J gene end by 2 bases; junction bases not matched to a gene: 12. This CDR3 has 15 residues. The CDR3 DNA is TGTGCCAGCCTCGTGCCGGGACAGCTAGCCTACGAGCAGTACTTC. This translates into CASLVPGQLAYEQYF.

J is TRBJ2-1 and V is TRBV11-2, with D perhaps matching TRBD1 (5 bases). Germline V gene data show CDR1 as SGHAT and CDR2 as FQNNGV. Trimming cost V 5 bases and J 8 bases, with 16 bases left between them. The CDR3 length is 14 residues. This chain's CDR3 is CASSPNTGSDEQFF. The DNA for the CDR3 is TGTGCCAGCAGCCCGAACACAGGTTCCGATGAGCAGTTCTTC.

In DNA form, the CDR3 reads TGTGCCAGCAGTTTGACAGGTAGCAGCAATCAGCCCCAGCATTTT. Amino acids: CASSLTGSSNQPQHF. The V call is TRBV6-5, the J call TRBJ1-5; possible D gene TRBD1, 6 bases. The germline V gene encodes CDR1 MNHEY and CDR2 SVGAGI. This CDR3 is built from 15 residues. Trimming stripped 4 bases from V and 1 base from J, with 11 bases between.

The DNA for the CDR3 is TGCAGCGTTGAAGAGCCCCCGGGGAGTTATGGCTACACCTTC. It encodes CSVEEPPGSYGYTF. J is TRBJ1-2 and V is TRBV29-1, with D uncertain. V dropped 0 bases and J dropped 5 bases, with 13 bases sitting between them. There are 14 residues in the CDR3. Germline lookup yields CDR1 SQVTM and CDR2 ANQGSEA.

As DNA, the CDR3 is TGTGCCAGTAGCTCCCGGGGGGCGAAAGAGACCCAGTACTTC. It codes for CASSSRGAKETQYF. The chain uses TRBV19 and TRBJ2-5, with D maybe TRBD2 (7 bases). Trimming took off 6 bases at V and 3 bases at J, with 14 bases between the two ends. CDR1 is LNHDA and CDR2 is SQIVND in the germline V gene (reference sequence). The CDR3 runs 14 residues.

The chain employs TRBV7-2 and TRBJ1-4; 8 nucleotides match TRBD1. Losses at the gene ends were 3 bases for V and 3 bases for J; bases not matched to a gene: 3. This CDR3 is built from 15 residues. The V gene's germline CDR1 is SGHTA and CDR2 FQGNSA. CDR3 residues: CASSFRGRSNEKLFF. The CDR3 region has the DNA TGTGCCAGCAGCTTCAGGGGGCGGTCTAATGAAAAACTGTTTTTT.

The chain carries TRBV5-4 and TRBJ1-4; 8 bases are a match to TRBD1. Germline-derived CDR1 and CDR2 are SGHNT and YYREEE (reference sequence). This CDR3 has 13 amino acids. Germline trimming cut 5 bases from V and 7 bases from J; bases unmatched to any gene: 4. The CDR3 sequence is CASRGTGGEKLFF. The CDR3 region has the DNA TGTGCCAGCAGGGGGACAGGAGGTGAAAAACTGTTTTTT.

The genes are TRBV4-3 and TRBJ1-1; D is unresolved. In germline, CDR1 is LGHNA, CDR2 YSLEER. V shed 2 bases and J shed 1 base, with 11 bases lying between them. The CDR3 length is 15 residues. This chain's CDR3 is CASSQKTPTNTEAFF. Written as DNA, the CDR3 is TGCGCCAGCAGCCAAAAGACACCGACGAACACTGAAGCTTTCTTT.

The chain employs TRBV6-2 or TRBV6-3 and TRBJ1-2, with D maybe TRBD1 (6 bases). The germline gives CDR1 MNHEY, CDR2 SVGEGT. V was cut by 2 bases and J by 4 bases, with 8 bases left in between. This CDR3 spans 13 amino acids. The CDR3 region is CASSYGQFYGYTF. CDR3 sequence (DNA): TGTGCCAGCAGTTACGGACAGTTCTATGGCTACACCTTC.

This clone was seen just once. The gene calls are TRBV4-1 and TRBJ2-3; D is uncertain. In germline, CDR1 is MGHRA, CDR2 YSYEKL. The CDR3 consists of 12 residues. V was trimmed by 10 bases and J by 2 bases, leaving 10 bases between them. CDR3 loop: CATRGLTDTQYF. CDR3 coding DNA: TGCGCCACCCGTGGGCTCACAGATACGCAGTATTTT.

The rearrangement uses TRBV7-9 and TRBJ2-3; a possible D gene is TRBD1 (5 bases). Germline V CDR1 and CDR2: SEHNR, FQNEAQ (reference sequence). The CDR3 has 16 amino acids. The ends were cut back, 4 bases at V and 0 bases at J, with 14 bases in the middle. This CDR3 is CASSSRSGQSTDTQYF. The CDR3, as DNA: TGTGCCAGCAGCTCCCGGTCCGGACAAAGCACAGATACGCAGTATTTT.